Listed here is a single T cell receptor beta chain. These data are taken from a study of blood T cell repertoires in COVID-19. Libraries were prepared by immunoSEQ multiplex PCR; TCRdb keeps only in-frame clonotypes and omits some of them. The sample gives 110,000 or so clones, 65% to 80% of which show up once; roughly 6% is in the top ten. The germline V gene has CDR1 SGHNT and CDR2 YYREEE (reference sequence). The CDR3 extends over 14 amino acids. The V end lost 3 bases, the J end lost 4 bases, and 13 bases lay between the germline ends. The source is a man in his 70s with acute or convalescent COVID-19. The rearrangement uses TRBV5-4 and TRBJ1-1, with unresolved D. The sequenced material came from peripheral blood. The CDR3 DNA sequence: TGTGCCAGCAGCTATACTCAGCGATCCACTGAAGCTTTCTTT. It encodes CASSYTQRSTEAFF.